These 20 T cell receptor beta chains share one sample of origin, sequenced in a study of blood T cell repertoires in COVID-19. Only in-frame clones appear in the TCRdb table, and some are missing; sequencing was by immunoSEQ multiplex PCR. The sample includes roughly 500,000 clones, 70% to 90% of them seen just once. Sequenced sample: PBMCs or T cells enriched from blood (not recorded which). These TCRs come from a woman in her thirties or forties who had recovered from COVID-19.

This chain joins TRBV19 and TRBJ1-2, with D tentatively TRBD1 (5 bases). Germline CDR1 and CDR2: LNHDA and SQIVND (reference sequence). Trimming removed 3 bases at V and 7 bases at J, with 18 bases between. The CDR3 covers 15 residues. The CDR3 sequence is CASSMEAQGFGGYTF. CDR3 nucleotide sequence: TGTGCCAGTAGTATGGAAGCGCAGGGTTTTGGTGGCTACACCTTC.

The rearrangement joins TRBV4-2 to TRBJ1-5; 7 bases line up with TRBD1. The junction had 3 bases not matched to a gene; V was cut back by 0 bases and J by 4 bases. The CDR3 loop spans 15 amino acids. From germline, CDR1 is LGHNA and CDR2 YNFKEQ. For the CDR3, the DNA is TGTGCCAGCAGCCAAGAGGCAGGGGGGAATCAGCCCCAGCATTTT. This sequence encodes CASSQEAGGNQPQHF.

The V and J genes are TRBV5-6 and TRBJ2-2, with D maybe TRBD2 (5 bases). The germline V gene has CDR1 SGHDT and CDR2 YYEEEE. The CDR3 is made up of 14 amino acids. The V and J ends lost 2 bases and 9 bases respectively, with 14 bases between them. In nucleotides, the CDR3 is TGTGCCAGCAGCTTCCCAATGGGGAGCCGGGAGCTGTTTTTT. Protein sequence: CASSFPMGSRELFF.

Comment on this clone: This sample also contains other DNA sequences that code for the same CDR3. This chain links TRBV10-3 with TRBJ2-1; 7 bases are shared with TRBD2. Germline V lookup: CDR1 ENHRY, CDR2 SYGVKD. CDR3 size: 15 residues. Trimming took 5 bases from V and 0 from J; bases not matched to a gene: 4. CDR3 in amino acids: CAISSSGSSYNEQFF. CDR3 nucleotides: TGTGCCATCAGTTCTAGCGGTAGCTCCTACAATGAGCAGTTCTTC.

This chain links TRBV6-5 with TRBJ1-2; D gene unclear. V was shortened by 2 bases and J by 4 bases, with 8 bases between the two germline ends. Germline V gene lookup returns CDR1 MNHEY and CDR2 SVGAGI. This CDR3 spans 13 amino acids. The CDR3 is CASSYGGVYGYTF. The CDR3, as DNA: TGTGCCAGCAGTTACGGCGGGGTCTATGGCTACACCTTC.

The CDR3 region is CASSNPPVDGYTF. The CDR3 DNA reads as TGTGCCAGTAGTAACCCGCCGGTCGATGGCTACACCTTC. This sequence joins TRBV19 and TRBJ1-2; D is unresolved. Trimming left V 4 bases short and J 6 bases short, with 12 bases between. CDR1 is LNHDA and CDR2 is SQIVND in the germline V gene (reference sequence). This CDR3 is built from 13 residues.

This CDR3 is CSVRGPSDTQYF. Here the CDR3 DNA reads TGCAGCGTAAGGGGTCCATCAGATACGCAGTATTTT. This sequence joins TRBV29-1 and TRBJ2-3, with TRBD1 as a possible D gene (5 bases). Trimming removed 6 bases at V and 4 bases at J, with 11 bases between. The germline CDR1 and CDR2 sequences are SQVTM and ANQGSEA. The CDR3 runs 12 residues.

V is TRBV7-9 and J is TRBJ2-3, with D perhaps matching TRBD2 (6 bases). The V gene's germline CDR1 is SEHNR and CDR2 FQNEAQ (reference sequence). The ends were cut back, 6 bases at V and 2 bases at J, with 15 bases in the middle. The CDR3 consists of 15 residues. CDR3 residues: CASSLFGGYTDTQYF. CDR3 sequence (DNA): TGTGCCAGCAGTCTGTTTGGGGGGTACACAGATACGCAGTATTTT. The whole variable domain, remainder taken from reference TRBV7-9 and TRBJ2-3, is DTGVSQNPRHKITKRGQNVTFRCDPISEHNRLYWYRQTLGQGPEFLTYFQNEAQLEKSRLLSDRFSAERPKGSFSTLEIQRTEQGDSAMYLCASSLFGGYTDTQYFGPGTRLTVL.

The chain links TRBV18 to TRBJ1-4; 9 nucleotides match TRBD1. After removal of 6 bases from V and 5 bases from J, the junction contained 4 bases not matched to a gene. This CDR3 comprises 14 residues. CDR1 KGHSH and CDR2 LQKENI come from the germline V gene. CDR3 DNA: TGTGCCAGCTCTCTCGGGACAGGGAATGAAAAACTGTTTTTT. The encoded protein is CASSLGTGNEKLFF.

The rearrangement uses TRBV6-1 and TRBJ2-7; D not resolved. V lost 2 bases, J lost 7 bases, and 12 bases lay in between. The CDR3 sequence is 13 residues long. CDR1 is MNHNS and CDR2 is SASEGT in the germline V gene. Here the CDR3 DNA reads TGTGCCAGCAGTGAATTGTTTGAGAAAGAGCAGTACTTC. This translates into CASSELFEKEQYF.

The rearrangement joins TRBV5-4 to TRBJ2-3; TRBD2 aligns across 11 bases. Looked up from germline, CDR1 is SGHNT and CDR2 is YYREEE (reference sequence). The CDR3 extends over 16 amino acids. V lost 2 bases and J lost 1; bases outside the gene matches: 3. CDR3 coding DNA: TGTGCCAGCAGCTTACTAGCGGGAGTTGGCACAGATACGCAGTATTTT. It encodes CASSLLAGVGTDTQYF. The variable domain in full, with the rest retrieved from reference TRBV5-4 and TRBJ2-3, is ETGVTQSPTHLIKTRGQQVTLRCSSQSGHNTVSWYQQALGQGPQFIFQYYREEENGRGNFPPRFSGLQFPNYSSELNVNALELDDSALYLCASSLLAGVGTDTQYFGPGTRLTVL.

The chain has TRBV7-2 and TRBJ1-2, with 8 bases matching TRBD1. Per the germline V gene, CDR1 is SGHTA and CDR2 is FQGNSA. The V segment lost 6 bases and the J segment 8 bases; nucleotides outside the gene matches: 20. The CDR3 is 17 residues long. This CDR3 reads CASRAKSLAGGRSGYTF. In DNA form, the CDR3 reads TGTGCCAGCAGGGCCAAAAGCCTGGCAGGGGGCAGGAGCGGCTACACCTTC.

This clone is a singleton in its sample. This sequence joins TRBV27 and TRBJ2-7; TRBD2 agrees at 7 bases. V lost 2 bases, J lost 3 bases, and 1 base stayed unmatched. This CDR3 has 13 amino acids. From germline, CDR1 is MNHEY and CDR2 SMNVEV (reference sequence). CDR3 in DNA: TGTGCCAGCAGTTTAGCGGGAGTCTACGAGCAGTACTTC. It specifies CASSLAGVYEQYF.

The chain carries TRBV24-1 and TRBJ1-2, with D unclear. The V end was cut by 4 bases, the J end by 4 bases, with 6 bases between. The CDR3 loop spans 12 amino acids. Germline V lookup: CDR1 KGHDR, CDR2 SFDVKD. The CDR3 loop reads CATSDSTYGYTF. In nucleotides, the CDR3 is TGTGCCACCAGTGACTCTACCTATGGCTACACCTTC.

The J gene is TRBJ2-2, the V gene TRBV9; 8 positions match TRBD2. Per germline, CDR1 SGDLS and CDR2 YYNGEE. V lost 2 bases and J lost 5; bases outside the gene matches: 5. The CDR3 sequence is 15 residues long. CDR3 residues: CASSVLAGNTGELFF. CDR3 in DNA: TGTGCCAGCAGCGTCCTAGCGGGTAATACCGGGGAGCTGTTTTTT.

The chain employs TRBV4-3 and TRBJ1-2; TRBD1 matches at 10 bases. Trimming at V came to 3 bases and at J to 5 bases, leaving 6 bases not matched to a gene. Per germline, CDR1 LGHNA and CDR2 YSLEER. The CDR3 loop spans 15 amino acids. The CDR3 nucleotides read TGCGCCAGCAGCCAGGACAGGGGGTGGTTGTATGGCTACACCTTC. Amino acid sequence: CASSQDRGWLYGYTF.

This clone was seen a single time. The chain recombines TRBV5-1 with TRBJ2-7; 11 bases map to TRBD2. Per germline, CDR1 SGHRS and CDR2 YFSETQ. J lost 7 bases, V lost 2 bases, and 5 bases had no gene match. CDR3 size: 14 residues. The CDR3, as DNA: TGCGCCAGCAGCTTCGATAGCGGGAGGGGAGAGCAGTACTTC. It is translated as CASSFDSGRGEQYF.

The V and J genes are TRBV20-1 and TRBJ2-3; a possible D gene is TRBD1 (5 bases). The germline CDR1 and CDR2 sequences are DFQATT and SNEGSKA (reference sequence). The CDR3 contains 11 residues. V was trimmed by 7 bases and J by 9 bases, leaving 14 bases between them. DNA for the CDR3: TGCAGTGGGACACTGGGTTTCACGCAGTATTTT. Translation gives CSGTLGFTQYF.

This CDR3 is CASSYSGWNSPLHF. The CDR3 DNA is TGTGCCAGCAGTTATAGCGGGTGGAATTCACCCCTCCACTTT. The V call is TRBV6-2 or TRBV6-3, the J call TRBJ1-6; D is undetermined. The germline V gene has CDR1 MNHEY and CDR2 SVGEGT. V gave up 3 bases and J gave up 7 bases, with 10 bases separating them. The CDR3 totals 14 residues.

The rearrangement uses TRBV7-6 and TRBJ2-7; TRBD1 aligns across 7 bases. CDR1 and CDR2 from the germline V gene are SGHVS and FNYEAQ. V gave up 4 bases and J gave up 5 bases; unmatched junction bases: 11. The CDR3 is 15 residues long. The DNA of the CDR3 is TGTGCCAGCAGCTCCTTCGGGACAGCGAGCGACGAGCAGTACTTC. Amino acids: CASSSFGTASDEQYF. The full variable domain, in which reference TRBV7-6 and TRBJ2-7 provide the parts outside the CDR3, is GAGVSQSPRYKVTKRGQDVALRCDPISGHVSLYWYRQALGQGPEFLTYFNYEAQQDKSGLPNDRFSAERPEGSISTLTIQRTEQRDSAMYRCASSSFGTASDEQYFGPGTRLTVT.